This T cell receptor (beta chain) was identified in a study of T cells after yellow fever vaccination (dated by TCRdb to the late 2010s). In the study overall: Libraries from fractions with low cell numbers were prepared with the SMART-Seq v4 Ultra Low Input RNA kit. To follow T-cell clones before and after primary and booster YFV17D yellow fever vaccination, bulk TCR alpha and beta repertoires were sequenced over time. Bulk PBMC replicates and cell subsets were isolated from blood drawn at multiple timepoints before and after both primary and secondary immunization. The cohort comprised two healthy male donors, one aged 18 to 29 and one aged 30 to 40 years.

The CDR3 starts with the cysteine, ends with the phenylalanine, and has 17 residues. Only CDR3 DNA is held: 51 bases, read in frame from base 1. The junction carries 18 bases between V and J, which are trimmed by 2 bases and 2 bases respectively. CDR1 and CDR2, looked up from the germline V gene, are SGHTA and FQGNSA. This clonotype has a count of ten or more. Its antigen target is currently unknown. Per-base qualities were not stored, and no clone one base away is much larger. TCR cDNA was made using 5'RACE template switching, a step that added a universal primer site and unique molecular identifiers. Priming of cDNA synthesis was performed from both the TCR alpha and TCR beta constant segments. Library amplification involved two PCR steps, and the second step added sample barcodes and sequencing adapters. Sequencing of libraries was performed on Illumina HiSeq 2500 (2x100 bp) or NovaSeq (2x150 bp). The original pipeline was this. MIGEC was used to demultiplex reads and collapse the reads into UMI consensus sequences, and MiXCR was used for V(D)J alignment. Vaccine-responding clonotypes were identified with edgeR using replicate PBMC samples, with FDR below 0.01 and a log2 fold change above 5 up to day 15 being required. Each bulk clonotype received a CD4 or CD8 identity based on whether the sequenced CD4 or CD8 repertoire contained that clonotype at higher abundance. The public reads were run again by TCRdb, first through fastp at Q25 and then through MiXCR, and only productive beta chains were kept. Rows with one shared CDR3 protein collapse into an entry with the most common genes and DNA. The V and J calls, along with clone size, are taken from TCRdb and not from the paper's own processing. The sample contains 120,000 or so distinct CDR3 sequences, about 7% of them found a single time. The ten largest clones add up to roughly 2.8% of the sample.

This sample's treatment or condition label indicates: live attenuated yellow fever vaccine strain. PBMCs were isolated from peripheral blood using a standard Ficoll-Paque protocol. CD4 and CD8 T-cell fractions were isolated with Dynabeads CD4 and CD8 positive selection kits. TriZol was used to extract RNA from bulk PBMCs, CD4 and CD8 fractions, and dextramer-positive and dextramer-negative fractions. Broad study findings and their caveats: Compared with the primary T-cell response, the secondary T-cell response was weaker but faster, peaking on day 5 rather than day 15. Computational filtering was required because FACS-sorted repertoires could contain abundant contaminating clonotypes from the bulk population. Most clones expanded after primary vaccination (around 96% of CD4 and around nine tenths of CD8) were re-detected after the booster, suggesting that broad memory maintenance occurred. A small share of clonotypes occurred in both CD4 and CD8 compartments, likely arising from convergent recombination. Because only a couple of donors were included in the study, the extent to which the findings can be generalized is limited.

The rearrangement joined TRBV7-2 to TRBJ2-5, with the D call perhaps TRBD1 or TRBD2, each one matching 7 bases. The sequencing here drew on CD4+ T cells sorted from PBMCs, taken more than 40 days after the first yellow fever vaccination. The source is a man in his late teens or twenties who received the YFV17D yellow fever vaccine. The CDR3 region has the sequence CASSLRGRGLPQETQYF. The DNA sequence is given as TGTGCCAGCAGCTTAAGGGGGCGGGGGCTTCCTCAAGAGACCCAGTACTTC.